These 12 T cell receptor beta chains were all obtained from the same sample, sequenced in a study of T cells in Graves' hyperthyroidism and ophthalmopathy. Template material for amplifying TCR beta CDR3 regions consisted of RNA transcripts. The TCR CDR3 was amplified in a first-round RT-PCR using the HTBI primer set. TCRdb re-analysed the multiplex PCR reads in MiXCR, keeping a single row per CDR3 protein. The sample lists about 400,000 distinct CDR3 sequences; 14% to 15% were seen once. The sample consisted of blood. The receptors were sampled from a man younger than 35 with Graves' ophthalmopathy.

Of note for this clonotype: The junction does not match germline at one end; this may be a read error. The genes are TRBV9 and TRBJ1-2; D unclear. The CDR3 has 14 amino acids. CDR1 SGDLS and CDR2 YYNGEE come from the germline V gene. The CDR3 spells CAGSVALWGSGYTF. DNA for the CDR3: TGTGCCGGCAGCGTAGCACTGTGGGGAAGCGGCTACACCTTC. The whole variable domain, remainder taken from reference TRBV9 and TRBJ1-2, is DSGVTQTPKHLITATGQRVTLRCSPRSGDLSVYWYQQSLDQGLQFLIQYYNGEERAKGNILERFSAQQFPDLHSELNLSSLELGDSALYFCAGSVALWGSGYTFGSGTRLTVV.

This clonotype was detected ten times or more. The V and J genes are TRBV7-9 and TRBJ1-1; a weak D match, TRBD1 (5 bases). This CDR3 is 15 amino acids long. Trimming pared 5 bases from V and 1 base from J, leaving 14 bases between. Germline CDR1 is SEHNR and CDR2 is FQNEAQ (reference sequence). CDR3 sequence (DNA): TGTGCCAGCAGCCCCAGGGCAGTACAGAACACTGAAGCTTTCTTT. Translating gives CASSPRAVQNTEAFF.

Ten or more counts support this clonotype. This sequence joins TRBV20-1 and TRBJ2-5, with 9 positions matching TRBD2. The germline V gene has CDR1 DFQATT and CDR2 SNEGSKA (reference sequence). J lost 4 bases, V lost 2 bases, and 5 bases had no gene match. This CDR3 region has 14 residues. The CDR3 DNA reads TGCAGTGCTAGACCGCCTAGCGGGGTAGAGACCCAGTACTTC. This translates into CSARPPSGVETQYF.

This clonotype was detected many times. V gene TRBV12-3 or TRBV12-4 combines with J gene TRBJ2-3; maybe TRBD2 (6 bases). Trimming took off 10 bases at V and 2 bases at J, with 10 bases between the two ends. This CDR3 has 12 amino acids. CDR3 in DNA: TGTGCCACCTGGAGGGCCACAGATACGCAGTATTTT. It is translated as CATWRATDTQYF.

This chain uses TRBV20-1 with TRBJ2-1; the match to TRBD2 covers 9 bases. Germline CDR1 reads DFQATT; CDR2 reads SNEGSKA (reference sequence). This CDR3 contains 18 residues. The junction had 20 bases not matched to a gene; V was cut back by 6 bases and J by 5 bases. CDR3 DNA: TGCAGTGCCCTGCGATACGATCCCGTAGCGGGAGATAACAATGAGCAGTTCTTC. Residues: CSALRYDPVAGDNNEQFF.

This clonotype was counted many times. The CDR3 here is CSARKARVEQYF. In DNA form, the CDR3 reads TGCAGTGCTAGAAAAGCCCGGGTGGAGCAGTACTTC. The chain uses TRBV20-1 and TRBJ2-7; D not resolved. This CDR3 comprises 12 residues. The germline gives CDR1 DFQATT, CDR2 SNEGSKA (reference sequence). V lost 2 bases and J lost 7, with 12 bases in between.

This clonotype was counted many times. The genes are TRBV12-3 or TRBV12-4 and TRBJ2-3; 9 bases are a match to TRBD2. CDR3 length: 16 residues. Trimming cost V 5 bases and J 2 bases; bases outside gene matches: 8. The CDR3 sequence is CASSASGEGDTDTQYF. The CDR3, as DNA: TGTGCCAGCAGTGCTAGCGGGGAGGGAGACACAGATACGCAGTATTTT.

This clonotype has at least ten counts. CDR3 nucleotides: TGTGCCAGCAGTTGGGGTGCTAGCGGGGGCCAAGGGTCCTACAATGAGCAGTTCTTC. The encoded protein is CASSWGASGGQGSYNEQFF. The chain recombines TRBV2 with TRBJ2-1, with 10 bases fitting TRBD2. Germline V lookup: CDR1 SNHLY, CDR2 FYNNEI. CDR3 length: 19 amino acids. V trimming: 5 bases; J trimming: 1 base; junction bases outside the gene matches: 14.

This clonotype has just a few counts. The rearrangement joins TRBV7-9 to TRBJ2-3; 7 positions agree with TRBD2. Unmatched junction bases numbered 6, after V lost 5 bases and J lost 1 base. Germline-derived CDR1 and CDR2 are SEHNR and FQNEAQ (reference sequence). The length of the CDR3 is 15 residues. This CDR3 reads CASSTGGGGTDTQYF. Written as DNA, the CDR3 is TGTGCCAGCAGCACCGGGGGAGGGGGCACAGATACGCAGTATTTT. Drawing the rest from reference TRBV7-9 and TRBJ2-3, the complete variable domain is DTGVSQNPRHKITKRGQNVTFRCDPISEHNRLYWYRQTLGQGPEFLTYFQNEAQLEKSRLLSDRFSAERPKGSFSTLEIQRTEQGDSAMYLCASSTGGGGTDTQYFGPGTRLTVL.

V is TRBV20-1 and J is TRBJ2-4; D is ambiguous. The CDR3 totals 12 residues. CDR1 is DFQATT and CDR2 is SNEGSKA in the germline V gene (reference sequence). Trimming stripped 5 bases from V and 5 bases from J, with 10 bases between. The CDR3 bases are TGCAGTGCTCAGTGGGTCGAAAACATTCAGTACTTC. It yields the protein CSAQWVENIQYF.

J is TRBJ2-1 and V is TRBV27, with 9 bases that match TRBD1. Germline CDR1 MNHEY, CDR2 SMNVEV (reference sequence). The CDR3 sequence is 16 residues long. V dropped 5 bases and J dropped 10; count of bases not matched to a gene: 15. The CDR3 nucleotides are TGTGCCAGCAGTCGAGCTCCGGGACAGGGTGGTTCGGAGCAGTTCTTC. Translated, it gives CASSRAPGQGGSEQFF.

Many counts were recorded for this clonotype. V gene TRBV5-1 combines with J gene TRBJ2-3; D may be TRBD2 (5 bases). Germline loops: CDR1 SGHRS, CDR2 YFSETQ. The CDR3 contains 15 residues. Trimming removed 0 bases from V and 1 base from J, with 9 bases in between. This CDR3 is CASSLAGMGTDTQYF. The DNA for the CDR3 is TGCGCCAGCAGCTTGGCGGGGATGGGCACAGATACGCAGTATTTT.